This TCR beta chain is from a study of tumor-infiltrating lymphocytes in primary liver carcinoma. About the research overall: Every sample contained roughly 3.65 to 8 million productive TCRbeta reads, and these numbers were similar from one tissue type to another. Findings of the study overall: It was observed that only about 8-24% of the top clones appeared in every one of the five tumor regions.

A constant-region primer primed TCR beta cDNA synthesis from roughly 500 ng of total RNA. The TCR beta library was amplified through three nested multiplex PCR rounds in a modified ARM-PCR procedure. With TRBV1-TRBV30 forward primers and a C-beta reverse primer, the first two PCR rounds were run for nine to eleven cycles each. One entry per CDR3 protein results from TCRdb running MiXCR on the multiplex PCR reads. The data hold about 20,000 distinct CDR3 sequences, with 60% to 80% observed a single time. Concerning this clonotype: Its target is not known. It is likely a read error, because the conserved phenylalanine at the end of the CDR3 is missing. It is unclear where the CDR3 begins or ends on the DNA, so no DNA is shown, and the CDR3 is as TCRdb lists it.

CDR1 is SGHTS and CDR2 is YDEGEE in the germline V gene. From its first to its last residue, the CDR3 has 13 amino acids. The tissue used was unsorted bulk material of about 20-33 mg. RNA and DNA were co-extracted from it with the AllPrep DNA/RNA mini kit. The cohort consisted of patients whose primary liver carcinoma was surgically resected. The rearrangement joins TRBV5-8 to TRBJ2-1. The sequence was obtained from a woman in her twenties or thirties with primary liver carcinoma and hepatitis B virus infection. The sample consisted of liver tumor tissue from sampling region 4. Subset: tumor region T4, right-lateral pole. The CDR3 sequence is CASSLDRGNEESL.